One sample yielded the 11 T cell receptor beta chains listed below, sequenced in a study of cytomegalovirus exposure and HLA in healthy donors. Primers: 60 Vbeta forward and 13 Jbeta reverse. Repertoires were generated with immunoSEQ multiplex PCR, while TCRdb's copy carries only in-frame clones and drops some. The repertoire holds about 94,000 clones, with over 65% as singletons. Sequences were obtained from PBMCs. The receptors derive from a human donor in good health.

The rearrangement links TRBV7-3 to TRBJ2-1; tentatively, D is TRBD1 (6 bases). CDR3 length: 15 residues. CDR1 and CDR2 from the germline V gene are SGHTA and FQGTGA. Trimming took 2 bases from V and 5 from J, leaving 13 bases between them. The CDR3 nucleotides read TGTGCCAGCAGCTTAGTGGCAGGGGCAAACAATGAGCAGTTCTTC. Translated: CASSLVAGANNEQFF.

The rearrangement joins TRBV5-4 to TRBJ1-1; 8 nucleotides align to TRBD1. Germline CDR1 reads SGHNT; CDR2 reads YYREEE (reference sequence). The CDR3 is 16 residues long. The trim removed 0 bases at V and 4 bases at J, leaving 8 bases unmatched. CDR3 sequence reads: CASSLGTGSVGTEAFF. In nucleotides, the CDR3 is TGTGCCAGCAGCTTGGGGACAGGGTCCGTGGGCACTGAAGCTTTCTTT.

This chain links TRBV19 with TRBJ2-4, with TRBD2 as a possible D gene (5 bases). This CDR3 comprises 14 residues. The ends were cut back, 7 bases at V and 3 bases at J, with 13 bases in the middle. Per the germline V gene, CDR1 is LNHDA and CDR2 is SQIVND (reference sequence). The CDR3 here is CASNQPGDKNIQYF. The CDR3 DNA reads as TGTGCCAGTAATCAGCCCGGGGACAAAAACATTCAGTACTTC. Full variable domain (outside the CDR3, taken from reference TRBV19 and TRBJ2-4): DGGITQSPKYLFRKEGQNVTLSCEQNLNHDAMYWYRQDPGQGLRLIYYSQIVNDFQKGDIAEGYSVSREKKESFPLTVTSAQKNPTAFYLCASNQPGDKNIQYFGAGTRLSVL.

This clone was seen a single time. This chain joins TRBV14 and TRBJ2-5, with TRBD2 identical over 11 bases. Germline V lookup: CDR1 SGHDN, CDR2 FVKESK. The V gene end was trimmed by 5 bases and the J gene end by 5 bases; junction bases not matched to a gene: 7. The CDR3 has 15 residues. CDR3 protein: CASSSVAGGPETQYF. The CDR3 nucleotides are TGTGCCAGCAGCTCCGTAGCGGGAGGGCCGGAGACCCAGTACTTC.

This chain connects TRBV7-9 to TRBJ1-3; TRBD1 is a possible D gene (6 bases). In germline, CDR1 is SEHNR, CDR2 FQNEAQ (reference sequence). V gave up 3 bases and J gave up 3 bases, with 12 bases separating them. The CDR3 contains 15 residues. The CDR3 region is CASSLGARGGNTIYF. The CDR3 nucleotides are TGTGCCAGCAGCTTGGGGGCGCGTGGTGGAAACACCATATATTTT. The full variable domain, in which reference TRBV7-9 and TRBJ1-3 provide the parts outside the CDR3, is DTGVSQNPRHKITKRGQNVTFRCDPISEHNRLYWYRQTLGQGPEFLTYFQNEAQLEKSRLLSDRFSAERPKGSFSTLEIQRTEQGDSAMYLCASSLGARGGNTIYFGEGSWLTVV.

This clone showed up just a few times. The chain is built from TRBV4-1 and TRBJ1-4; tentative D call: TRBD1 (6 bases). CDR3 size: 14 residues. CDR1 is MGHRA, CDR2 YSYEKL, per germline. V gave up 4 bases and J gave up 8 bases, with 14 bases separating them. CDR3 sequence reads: CASSLEQGGEKLFF. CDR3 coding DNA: TGCGCCAGCAGCCTCGAACAGGGAGGGGAAAAACTGTTTTTT.

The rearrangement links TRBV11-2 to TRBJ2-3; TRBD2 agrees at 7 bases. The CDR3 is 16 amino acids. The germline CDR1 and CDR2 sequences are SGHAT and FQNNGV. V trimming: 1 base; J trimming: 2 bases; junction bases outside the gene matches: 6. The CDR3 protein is CASSLAGAGVTDTQYF. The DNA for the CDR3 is TGTGCCAGCAGCTTAGCTGGGGCGGGGGTCACAGATACGCAGTATTTT.

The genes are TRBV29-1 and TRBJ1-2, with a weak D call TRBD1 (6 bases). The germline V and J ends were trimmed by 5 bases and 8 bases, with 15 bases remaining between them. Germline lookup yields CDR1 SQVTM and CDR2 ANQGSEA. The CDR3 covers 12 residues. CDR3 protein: CSVQGNREGYTF. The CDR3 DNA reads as TGCAGCGTTCAGGGAAACAGGGAGGGCTACACCTTC.

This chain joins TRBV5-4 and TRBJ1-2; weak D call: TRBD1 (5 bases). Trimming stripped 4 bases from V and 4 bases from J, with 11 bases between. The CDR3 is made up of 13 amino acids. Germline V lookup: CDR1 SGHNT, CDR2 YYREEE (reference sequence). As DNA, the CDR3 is TGTGCCAGCAGCGTTAGGGGTGCCTATGGCTACACCTTC. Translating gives CASSVRGAYGYTF. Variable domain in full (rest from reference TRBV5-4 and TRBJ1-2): ETGVTQSPTHLIKTRGQQVTLRCSSQSGHNTVSWYQQALGQGPQFIFQYYREEENGRGNFPPRFSGLQFPNYSSELNVNALELDDSALYLCASSVRGAYGYTFGSGTRLTVV.

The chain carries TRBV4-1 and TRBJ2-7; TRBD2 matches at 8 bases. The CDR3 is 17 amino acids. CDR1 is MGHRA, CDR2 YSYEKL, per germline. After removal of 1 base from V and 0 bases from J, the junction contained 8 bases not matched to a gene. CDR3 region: CASSQVVGRGDSYEQYF. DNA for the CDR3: TGCGCCAGCAGCCAAGTGGTTGGGCGGGGGGACTCCTACGAGCAGTACTTC.

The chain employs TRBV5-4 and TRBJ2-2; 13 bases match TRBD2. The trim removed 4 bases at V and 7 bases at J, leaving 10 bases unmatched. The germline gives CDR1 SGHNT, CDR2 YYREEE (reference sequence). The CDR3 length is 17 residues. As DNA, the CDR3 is TGTGCCAGCAGCCCACTACTAGCGGGAGGGCCCGTCGGGGAGCTGTTTTTT. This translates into CASSPLLAGGPVGELFF.